This record looks at one T cell receptor beta chain sequence and its context. The sample belongs to a study of cytomegalovirus exposure and HLA in healthy donors. The primer mix had 60 Vbeta and 13 Jbeta primers. This table comes from immunoSEQ multiplex PCR, and its TCRdb copy is limited to in-frame clones, with some not included. The sample comprises about 190,000 clones, about 87% of which are singletons, and about 1.2% rests with the top ten. The V end was cut by 7 bases, the J end by 8 bases, with 18 bases between. Germline CDR1 and CDR2: MNHNY and SVGAGI (reference sequence). The CDR3 totals 14 residues.

The chain recombines TRBV6-6 with TRBJ1-5; the D gene is possibly TRBD1 (5 bases). This sequence was found in a man aged 30 to 39 in good health and CMV-seronegative. The sample consisted of PBMCs. CDR3 amino acids: CASTLNGGSKPQHF. CDR3 nucleotides: TGTGCCAGCACCCTAAACGGGGGGAGCAAGCCCCAGCATTTT.